This TCR beta chain emerged from a study of beta chain features in type 1 diabetes. After removal of 3 bases from V and 0 bases from J, the junction contained 8 bases not matched to a gene. Germline CDR1 reads SGHNT; CDR2 reads YYREEE (reference sequence). The CDR3 is made up of 17 amino acids. This clone was detected a few times. The target antigen is unknown. The entirety of the isolated RNA underwent reverse transcription, so expressed TCRB transcripts were sequenced. This table comes from immunoSEQ multiplex PCR, and its TCRdb copy is limited to in-frame clones, with some not included. The table has roughly 350,000 clones, roughly a tenth seen once. Points from the study as a whole: Shortening that was moderate but significant affected the TCRB CDR3s of Type 1 diabetes patients in all four CD4+ subsets.

Sequencing was carried out using central memory CD4+ T cells from blood. V and J are TRBV5-4 and TRBJ2-4, with 8 bases matching TRBD1. The TCR originated in a man younger than 40 with type 1 diabetes. The chain's CDR3 is CASSWTGSGLAKNIQYF. Here the CDR3 DNA reads TGTGCCAGCAGCTGGACAGGGTCGGGGCTAGCCAAAAACATTCAGTACTTC.